One sample yielded the 10 T cell receptor beta chains listed below, sequenced in a study of cytomegalovirus exposure and HLA in healthy donors. The PCR was carried out with 60 Vbeta primers and 13 Jbeta primers. The assay was immunoSEQ multiplex PCR, and TCRdb's table has in-frame clones only and misses some. The sample includes some 180,000 clones, around 75% of them seen just once. The material sequenced was PBMCs. Receptors originate from a woman younger than 45 in good health and CMV-seronegative.

The chain recombines TRBV5-6 with TRBJ1-1; D is uncertain. The CDR3 contains 16 residues. Germline CDR1 and CDR2: SGHDT and YYEEEE. V lost 1 base, J lost 1 base, and 14 bases lay in between. The CDR3 DNA follows: TGTGCCAGCAGCTTGTGGAGGCAGTCGCCGAACACTGAAGCTTTCTTT. Protein sequence: CASSLWRQSPNTEAFF.

The chain has TRBV6-5 and TRBJ1-2; 8 nucleotides align to TRBD1. After removal of 6 bases from V and 7 bases from J, the junction contained 7 bases not matched to a gene. CDR1 MNHEY and CDR2 SVGAGI come from the germline V gene. This CDR3 spans 13 amino acids. CDR3 sequence: CASRTDRVGGYTF. DNA of the CDR3: TGTGCCAGCAGAACGGACAGGGTCGGTGGCTACACCTTC.

The count of this clone is one. This chain links TRBV2 with TRBJ2-5; D is uncertain. With 5 bases removed from V and 2 bases from J, the gap between germline ends came to 9 bases. The CDR3 covers 13 residues. Germline-derived CDR1 and CDR2 are SNHLY and FYNNEI. The CDR3 DNA sequence: TGTGCCAGCAGTTCCGACATTCAAGAGACCCAGTACTTC. It yields the protein CASSSDIQETQYF.

The J gene is TRBJ2-1, the V gene TRBV4-2, with 10 bases lining up with TRBD2. The CDR3 totals 16 residues. The V gene end was trimmed by 1 base and the J gene end by 4 bases; junction bases not matched to a gene: 4. From germline, CDR1 is LGHNA and CDR2 YNFKEQ. The CDR3 nucleotides are TGTGCCAGCAGCCAAGTCCTAGCGGGAGCATACAATGAGCAGTTCTTC. It codes for CASSQVLAGAYNEQFF.

Only a few counts were recorded for this clone. The chain is built from TRBV7-2 and TRBJ1-2; D perhaps matches TRBD1 (5 bases). Germline V lookup: CDR1 SGHTA, CDR2 FQGNSA. The ends were cut back, 0 bases at V and 6 bases at J, with 17 bases in the middle. The CDR3 is made up of 16 amino acids. The chain's CDR3 is CASSLAKGLLGDGYTF. The CDR3 DNA is TGTGCCAGCAGCTTAGCGAAGGGGCTCCTTGGGGATGGCTACACCTTC.

The genes are TRBV30 and TRBJ2-3; 11 bases are shared with TRBD2. After removal of 2 bases from V and 4 bases from J, the junction contained 5 bases not matched to a gene. Germline CDR1 GTSNPN, CDR2 SVGIG (reference sequence). The CDR3 has 15 amino acids. DNA of the CDR3: TGTGCCTGGAGTTTACTAGCGGGAGTGTCAGATACGCAGTATTTT. Protein sequence: CAWSLLAGVSDTQYF.

The CDR3 loop is CASSVTLAGVFHEQFF. The DNA of the CDR3 is TGTGCCAGTAGTGTAACACTAGCGGGAGTTTTTCATGAGCAGTTCTTC. This chain uses TRBV19 with TRBJ2-1; 11 nucleotides align to TRBD2. The trim removed 5 bases at V and 8 bases at J, leaving 11 bases unmatched. This CDR3 contains 16 residues. CDR1 is LNHDA and CDR2 is SQIVND in the germline V gene (reference sequence).

As to this clone: This same CDR3 is encoded by further DNA sequences in the sample. The chain carries TRBV18 and TRBJ1-5; D is uncertain. The CDR3 sequence is 14 residues long. V was clipped by 3 bases and J by 2 bases, with 8 bases between them. Germline lookup yields CDR1 KGHSH and CDR2 LQKENI. The CDR3 bases are TGTGCCAGCTCACCCCGGCAGGGCAATCAGCCCCAGCATTTT. Translated, it gives CASSPRQGNQPQHF.

The gene calls are TRBV6-1 and TRBJ2-3, with D unclear. Germline CDR1 and CDR2: MNHNS and SASEGT. The length of the CDR3 is 15 residues. Trimming shortened V by 3 bases and J by 2 bases, and 12 bases separated the two germline ends. CDR3 nucleotides: TGTGCCAGCAGTGAGTCACTTCAAAACACAGATACGCAGTATTTT. Translating gives CASSESLQNTDTQYF.

Note on this clone: A read error may account for a junction end that differs from germline. The rearrangement joins TRBV18 to TRBJ2-7; D ambiguous. The length of the CDR3 is 12 residues. Looked up from germline, CDR1 is KGHSH and CDR2 is LQKENI. The CDR3 DNA follows: TGTGCCAGCTCACCTGACTTGAGCGAGCGAAACTTC. Amino acids: CASSPDLSERNF. Filled out from reference TRBV18 and TRBJ2-7, the complete variable domain reads NAGVMQNPRHLVRRRGQEARLRCSPMKGHSHVYWYRQLPEEGLKFMVYLQKENIIDESGMPKERFSAEFPKEGPSILRIQQVVRGDSAAYFCASSPDLSERNFGPGTRLTVT.